This T cell receptor (beta chain) is drawn from a study of post-analysis software for immune sequencing data. About the study: Some patients lacked subtype; others had relapsing-remitting, secondary progressive or progressive-relapsing disease. Study-level points and caveats: Samples prepared in the same batch strongly co-clustered by F measure. Controls had lower frequencies than patients of five TRBV segments, which included TRBV5-6, TRBV5-1 and TRBV20-1. Controls had significantly higher normalized Chao1 diversity than multiple sclerosis patients.

This CDR3 has 15 amino acids. With V trimmed by 5 bases and J by 5 bases, 8 bases remained unmatched. Unique molecular identifiers featured in each of the TCR beta cDNA libraries. T cells numbering 1 to 10 million yielded 500,000 to 550,000 cDNA molecules. One entry per CDR3 protein results from TCRdb running MiXCR on the PCR reads. The sample records approximately 630,000 distinct CDR3 sequences, over 45% being singletons. As to this clonotype: Its specificity is not known.

The sample taken for sequencing was blood. The V call is TRBV12-3 or TRBV12-4, the J call TRBJ2-2, with 7 bases lining up with TRBD1. The clonotype comes from a girl aged 2-10 years with multiple sclerosis. CDR3 sequence (DNA): TGTGCCAGCAGTAAACGACAGGGACGGACCGGGGAGCTGTTTTTT. It specifies CASSKRQGRTGELFF.